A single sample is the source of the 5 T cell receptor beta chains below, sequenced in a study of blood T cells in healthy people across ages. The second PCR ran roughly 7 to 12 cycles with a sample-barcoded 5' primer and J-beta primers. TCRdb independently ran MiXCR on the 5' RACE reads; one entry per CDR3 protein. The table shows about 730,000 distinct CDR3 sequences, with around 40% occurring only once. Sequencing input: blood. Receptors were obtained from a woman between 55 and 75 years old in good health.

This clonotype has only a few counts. CDR3 nucleotides: TGTGCCAGCAGCCAAGTAAGAAAAGAGACCCAGTACTTC. This encodes CASSQVRKETQYF. The chain recombines TRBV3-1 with TRBJ2-5; D unclear. The germline gives CDR1 LGHDT, CDR2 YNNKEL (reference sequence). CDR3 size: 13 residues. Trimming cost V 1 base and J 3 bases, with 6 bases left between them.

CDR3 protein: CASMGASNTEAFF. In DNA form, the CDR3 reads TGTGCCAGCATGGGGGCGTCGAACACTGAAGCTTTCTTT. The rearrangement joins TRBV9 to TRBJ1-1, with a possible D match to TRBD1 (6 bases). Trimming shortened V by 6 bases and J by 1 base, and 10 bases separated the two germline ends. Germline V CDR1 and CDR2: SGDLS, YYNGEE. CDR3 length: 13 amino acids.

CDR3 loop: CASSYRQDSYEQYF. Here the CDR3 DNA reads TGTGCCAGCAGTTACAGACAGGATTCCTACGAGCAGTACTTC. This sequence joins TRBV6-6 and TRBJ2-7; possible D gene TRBD1, 6 bases. Trimming left V 2 bases short and J 1 base short, with 9 bases between. CDR3 length equals 14 residues. Germline loops: CDR1 MNHNY, CDR2 SVGAGI (reference sequence).

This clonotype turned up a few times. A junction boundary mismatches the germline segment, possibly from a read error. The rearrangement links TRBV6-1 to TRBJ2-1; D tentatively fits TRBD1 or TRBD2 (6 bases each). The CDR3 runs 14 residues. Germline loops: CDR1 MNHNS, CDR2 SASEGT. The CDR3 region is CASGGGSSNNEQFF. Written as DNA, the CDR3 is TGTGCCAGCGGAGGGGGGTCCTCCAACAATGAGCAGTTCTTC.

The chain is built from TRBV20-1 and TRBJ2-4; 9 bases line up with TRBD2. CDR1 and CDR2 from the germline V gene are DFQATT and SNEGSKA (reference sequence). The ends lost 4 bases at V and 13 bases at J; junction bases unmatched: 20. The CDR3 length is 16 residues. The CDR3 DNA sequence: TGCAGTGCTATTTCCCATAGCGGGAGCAACCGTCGGGAGCAGTACTTC. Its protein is CSAISHSGSNRREQYF.